This T cell receptor (beta chain) was sequenced during a study of PD-L1 blockade in urothelial cancer. The table lists this clone with a count of one. The antigen remains undetermined. Using immunoSEQ multiplex PCR, the repertoire was profiled, and TCRdb retains in-frame clones only, with some absent. Among about 52,000 clones listed, around four fifths were seen once. Findings and caveats of the study: At 3 weeks on treatment, tumor-associated clones expanded more with durable benefit. Below-median TCR clonality that was measured in pretreatment blood predicted better survival.

Time point in this sample: pretreatment peripheral blood. Per-patient samples, pretreatment and on-treatment, numbered 1 to 8. The sample here was PBMCs, taken around atezolizumab (anti-PD-L1) treatment. The clonotype comes from a man in his fifties with urothelial cancer.

DNA for the CDR3: TGTGCCAGCTCACCCCAGGGCCGGACTGAAGCTTTCTTT. Its translation: CASSPQGRTEAFF. The rearrangement links TRBV18 to TRBJ1-1, with D possibly matching TRBD1 (5 bases). The V gene lost 3 bases and the J gene lost 5 bases, with 10 bases spanning the gap. Germline loops: CDR1 KGHSH, CDR2 LQKENI. The length of the CDR3 is 13 residues.